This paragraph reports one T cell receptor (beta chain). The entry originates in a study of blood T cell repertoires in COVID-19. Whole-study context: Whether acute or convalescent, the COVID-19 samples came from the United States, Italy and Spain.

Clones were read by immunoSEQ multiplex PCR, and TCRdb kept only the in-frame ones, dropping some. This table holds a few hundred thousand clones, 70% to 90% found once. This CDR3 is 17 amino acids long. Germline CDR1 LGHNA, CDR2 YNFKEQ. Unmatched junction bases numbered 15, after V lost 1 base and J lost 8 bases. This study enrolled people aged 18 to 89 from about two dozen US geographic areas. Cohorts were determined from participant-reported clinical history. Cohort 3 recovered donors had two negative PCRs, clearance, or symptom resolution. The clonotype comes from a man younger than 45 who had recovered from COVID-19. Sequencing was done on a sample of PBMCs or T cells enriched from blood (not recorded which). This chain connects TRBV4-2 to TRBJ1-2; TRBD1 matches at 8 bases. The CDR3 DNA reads TGTGCCAGCAGCCAAGGGTCGGGCCAGGGGGCGTTTGGCGGCTACACCTTC. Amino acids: CASSQGSGQGAFGGYTF.